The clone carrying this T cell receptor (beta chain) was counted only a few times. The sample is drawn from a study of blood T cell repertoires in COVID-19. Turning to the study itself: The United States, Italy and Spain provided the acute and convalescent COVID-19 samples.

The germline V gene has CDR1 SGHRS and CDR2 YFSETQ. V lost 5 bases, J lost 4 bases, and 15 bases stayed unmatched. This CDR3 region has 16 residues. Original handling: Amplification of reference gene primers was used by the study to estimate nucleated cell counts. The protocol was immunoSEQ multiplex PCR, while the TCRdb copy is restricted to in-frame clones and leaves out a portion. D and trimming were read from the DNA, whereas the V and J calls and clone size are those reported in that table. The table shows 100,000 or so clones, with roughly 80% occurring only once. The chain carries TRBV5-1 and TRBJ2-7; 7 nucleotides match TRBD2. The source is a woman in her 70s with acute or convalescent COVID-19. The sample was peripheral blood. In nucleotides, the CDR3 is TGCGCCAGCAGACTACCCTCTAGCGGAGACGAATACGAGCAGTACTTC. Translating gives CASRLPSSGDEYEQYF.